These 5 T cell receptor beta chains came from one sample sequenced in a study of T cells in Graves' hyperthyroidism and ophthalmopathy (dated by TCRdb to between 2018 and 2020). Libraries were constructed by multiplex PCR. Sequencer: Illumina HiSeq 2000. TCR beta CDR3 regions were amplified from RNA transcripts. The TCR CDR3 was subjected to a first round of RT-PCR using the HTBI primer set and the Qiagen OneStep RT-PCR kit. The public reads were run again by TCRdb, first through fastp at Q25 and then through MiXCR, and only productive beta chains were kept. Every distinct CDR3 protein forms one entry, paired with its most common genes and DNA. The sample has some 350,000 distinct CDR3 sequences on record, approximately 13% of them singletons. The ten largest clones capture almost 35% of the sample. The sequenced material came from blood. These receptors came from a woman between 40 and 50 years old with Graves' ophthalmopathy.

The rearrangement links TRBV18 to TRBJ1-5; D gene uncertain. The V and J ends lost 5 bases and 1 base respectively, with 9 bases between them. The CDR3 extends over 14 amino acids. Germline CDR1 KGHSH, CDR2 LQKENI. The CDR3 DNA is TGTGCCAGCTCATCCGGACGGAGCAATCAGCCCCAGCATTTT. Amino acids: CASSSGRSNQPQHF.

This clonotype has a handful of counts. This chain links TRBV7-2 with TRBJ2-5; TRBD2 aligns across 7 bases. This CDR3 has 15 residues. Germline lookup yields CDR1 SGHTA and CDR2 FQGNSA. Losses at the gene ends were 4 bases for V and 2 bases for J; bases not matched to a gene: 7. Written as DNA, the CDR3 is TGTGCCAGCAGCTGGGGGGGGGGTTATCAAGAGACCCAGTACTTC. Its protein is CASSWGGGYQETQYF.

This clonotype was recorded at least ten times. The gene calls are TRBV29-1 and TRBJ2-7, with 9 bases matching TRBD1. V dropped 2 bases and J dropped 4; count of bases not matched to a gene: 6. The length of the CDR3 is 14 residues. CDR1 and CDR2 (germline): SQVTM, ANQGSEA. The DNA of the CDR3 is TGCAGCGTTGAAACGACAGGGGGAGTGTACGAGCAGTACTTC. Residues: CSVETTGGVYEQYF.

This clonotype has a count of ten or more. CDR3 bases: TGTGCCACCAGTGATCAGAGGGGGAGTGAAGCTTTCTTT. Protein sequence: CATSDQRGSEAFF. The rearrangement joins TRBV24-1 to TRBJ1-1; D possibly corresponds to TRBD1 (6 bases). The CDR3 is 13 residues long. Trimming removed 3 bases at V and 7 bases at J, with 11 bases between. Germline V gene sequence: CDR1 KGHDR, CDR2 SFDVKD.

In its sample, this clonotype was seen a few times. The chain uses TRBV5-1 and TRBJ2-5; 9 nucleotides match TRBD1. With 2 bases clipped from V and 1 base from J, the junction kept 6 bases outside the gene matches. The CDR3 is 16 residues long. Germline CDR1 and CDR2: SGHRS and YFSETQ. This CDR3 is CASSLSLTGGQETQYF. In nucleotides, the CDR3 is TGCGCCAGCAGCTTATCCTTGACAGGGGGCCAAGAGACCCAGTACTTC.